The text below deals with one TCR beta chain. A single record per CDR3 protein comes from TCRdb applying MiXCR to the 5' RACE reads. The table lists about 96,000 distinct CDR3 sequences, roughly a sixth of them singletons, with around 6.5% in the top ten. This entry comes from a study of T cells of healthy individuals. The germline gives CDR1 MNHNS, CDR2 SASEGT. Trimming at V came to 6 bases and at J to 0 bases, leaving 5 bases not matched to a gene. This CDR3 contains 15 residues. The chain has TRBV6-1 and TRBJ2-3; 8 bases agree with TRBD1. The receptor's source is a human donor in good health. This CDR3 reads CASRGTGTSTDTQYF. In DNA, the CDR3 is TGTGCCAGCAGGGGGACAGGTACTAGCACAGATACGCAGTATTTT.